This entry is about one T cell receptor beta chain. The antigen is undetermined. ViraFEST assay sequencing came after antigen-specific CD4+ T cells were expanded with viral peptide pools. Culture proceeded for more than nine days, and CD4+ T cells were then isolated. Absence of prior SARS-CoV-2 infection characterized the vaccine recipients, who showed negative nucleocapsid antibodies. They grew around 2.2 million PBMC in each well, adding 10 IU/ml IL-2 and 10 ug/ml peptides. Using immunoSEQ multiplex PCR, the repertoire was profiled, and TCRdb retains in-frame clones only, with some absent. The sample contains roughly 50,000 clones, more than 70% of which appear only once. The sample belongs to a study of vaccination effects on CD4 cells after COVID-19. Study findings and constraints: Late post-vaccination samples showed marked contraction of infection- and vaccine-induced clones.

Trimming stripped 6 bases from V and 4 bases from J, with 9 bases between. The CDR3 is 12 amino acids. The V gene's germline CDR1 is SGDLS and CDR2 YYNGEE. The TCR sequence derives from a human donor who received a COVID-19 vaccine. This material consisted of CD4+ T cells from PBMCs cultured with HCoV-OC43 spike peptides, taken before COVID-19 vaccination. Subset described: HCoV-OC43 spike overlapping peptide pool stimulation. This rearrangement joins TRBV9 to TRBJ2-3; D unresolved. The CDR3 sequence: CASTYPPDTQYF. The CDR3 region has the DNA TGTGCCAGCACCTATCCCCCAGATACGCAGTATTTT.